Listed here are 25 T cell receptor beta chains from one sample, sequenced in a study of control samples from healthy donors and cancer patients. Profiled with immunoSEQ multiplex PCR; TCRdb holds only in-frame clones, not every one. The sample lists roughly 64,000 clones; approximately 90% were seen once. The sequenced sample consisted of PBMCs. These receptors originate from a woman between 50 and 59 years old with colorectal cancer.

The chain uses TRBV7-3 and TRBJ1-6, with D possibly matching TRBD1 (5 bases). The germline V and J ends were trimmed by 5 bases and 9 bases, with 23 bases remaining between them. This CDR3 has 17 amino acids. CDR1 is SGHTA, CDR2 FQGTGA, per germline. CDR3: CASSPDTISRGGSPLHF. Written as DNA, the CDR3 is TGTGCCAGCAGCCCGGACACGATATCACGGGGCGGTTCACCCCTCCACTTT.

V is TRBV28 and J is TRBJ2-7; TRBD1 aligns across 9 bases. This CDR3 contains 14 residues. From germline, CDR1 is MDHEN and CDR2 SYDVKM. Trimming cost V 5 bases and J 3 bases; bases outside gene matches: 5. CDR3: CASSGGGQGYEQYF. CDR3 in DNA: TGTGCCAGCAGTGGGGGGGGACAGGGCTACGAGCAGTACTTC.

Only a few counts were recorded for this clone. The V gene is TRBV9, the J gene TRBJ2-1; D may be TRBD1 or TRBD2 (6 bases each). Germline V CDR1 and CDR2: SGDLS, YYNGEE. Trimming removed 0 bases from V and 8 bases from J, with 21 bases in between. There are 17 residues in the CDR3. The chain's CDR3 is CASSVAGGGLSGHEQFF. CDR3 DNA: TGTGCCAGCAGCGTAGCTGGAGGGGGGCTCTCGGGCCATGAGCAGTTCTTC.

The chain uses TRBV19 and TRBJ1-2; D unresolved. The CDR3 sequence is 15 residues long. V shed 4 bases and J shed 0 bases, with 12 bases lying between them. CDR1 is LNHDA and CDR2 is SQIVND in the germline V gene (reference sequence). The CDR3 spells CASSKSSRSNYGYTF. CDR3 DNA sequence: TGTGCCAGTAGTAAGTCTTCCCGGTCTAACTATGGCTACACCTTC.

This clone was found once. The rearrangement links TRBV14 to TRBJ1-1; maybe TRBD1 (5 bases). This CDR3 spans 16 amino acids. V lost 2 bases and J lost 5, with 18 bases in between. Germline CDR1 SGHDN, CDR2 FVKESK. This chain's CDR3 is CASSQLRGTYHTEAFF. The CDR3 DNA follows: TGTGCCAGCAGCCAACTCCGCGGGACCTACCATACTGAAGCTTTCTTT.

The sample holds one count of this clone. The chain joins TRBV5-6 to TRBJ2-5; weak D call: TRBD2 (5 bases). Trimming removed 4 bases at V and 7 bases at J, with 11 bases between. CDR3 length: 12 amino acids. Looked up from germline, CDR1 is SGHDT and CDR2 is YYEEEE. CDR3 DNA sequence: TGTGCCAGCAGCCCCACCCGGGGGACCCAGTACTTC. Translated: CASSPTRGTQYF. Looking up the rest from reference TRBV5-6 and TRBJ2-5 gives the full variable domain: DAGVTQSPTHLIKTRGQQVTLRCSPKSGHDTVSWYQQALGQGPQFIFQYYEEEERQRGNFPDRFSGHQFPNYSSELNVNALLLGDSALYLCASSPTRGTQYFGPGTRLLVL.

The gene calls are TRBV25-1 and TRBJ2-7; 9 nucleotides align to TRBD2. CDR1 and CDR2 from the germline V gene are MGHDK and SYGVNS. The length of the CDR3 is 13 residues. V was clipped by 4 bases and J by 7 bases; unmatched bases: 5. The CDR3 sequence is CASSAMTSGEQYF. CDR3 DNA sequence: TGTGCCAGCAGTGCAATGACTAGCGGTGAGCAGTACTTC.

This chain links TRBV5-4 with TRBJ2-5; TRBD1 agrees at 9 bases. The CDR3 contains 14 residues. Germline assignment: CDR1 SGHNT and CDR2 YYREEE (reference sequence). V dropped 4 bases and J dropped 8; count of bases not matched to a gene: 9. This chain's CDR3 is CASSLEGTGQTQYF. The CDR3 DNA sequence: TGTGCCAGCAGCCTAGAAGGGACAGGGCAAACCCAGTACTTC.

The chain recombines TRBV28 with TRBJ2-5; no clear D. Trimming shortened V by 7 bases and J by 2 bases, and 11 bases separated the two germline ends. CDR3 length: 13 amino acids. Germline V gene sequence: CDR1 MDHEN, CDR2 SYDVKM. This CDR3 is CASTDGIQETQYF. CDR3 in DNA: TGTGCCAGCACTGATGGGATTCAAGAGACCCAGTACTTC.

This chain joins TRBV6-5 and TRBJ2-3; tentative D call: TRBD2 (6 bases). CDR1 MNHEY and CDR2 SVGAGI come from the germline V gene. CDR3 size: 14 residues. Trimming removed 7 bases from V and 0 bases from J, with 11 bases in between. The CDR3 DNA reads as TGTGCCAGCACGCAGGGAGGAAGCACAGATACGCAGTATTTT. Translated, it gives CASTQGGSTDTQYF.

CDR3 residues: CASSLLAGNTGELFF. CDR3 nucleotides: TGCGCCAGCAGCTTGCTGGCGGGAAACACCGGGGAGCTGTTTTTT. The V call is TRBV5-1, the J call TRBJ2-2; maybe TRBD2 (6 bases). The germline V gene has CDR1 SGHRS and CDR2 YFSETQ. Trimming took 1 base from V and 2 from J, leaving 9 bases between them. The CDR3 runs 15 residues.

This clone was found a few times. The chain is built from TRBV6-1 and TRBJ2-4; the D gene could be TRBD1 or TRBD2 (5 bases each). CDR3 length: 17 residues. V lost 1 base and J 7 bases, leaving 20 bases between the germline ends. Germline-derived CDR1 and CDR2 are MNHNS and SASEGT. The CDR3 DNA is TGTGCCAGCAGTGAAGTATTGGGGGACGATAATCAGAACATTCAGTACTTC. This gives the protein CASSEVLGDDNQNIQYF.

The chain couples TRBV7-9 to TRBJ2-4; 7 bases agree with TRBD2. The germline V gene has CDR1 SEHNR and CDR2 FQNEAQ (reference sequence). With 3 bases clipped from V and 8 bases from J, the junction kept 4 bases outside the gene matches. The CDR3 covers 13 residues. In nucleotides, the CDR3 is TGTGCCAGCAGCTTGACTCGGGGGGACATTCAGTACTTC. Protein: CASSLTRGDIQYF.

The chain uses TRBV7-8 and TRBJ2-2, with 8 bases matching TRBD1. The CDR3 sequence is 19 residues long. Germline V lookup: CDR1 SGHVS, CDR2 FQNEAQ. V lost 5 bases, J lost 0 bases, and 14 bases stayed unmatched. The chain's CDR3 is CASSASRDRPSSNTGELFF. The CDR3 DNA follows: TGTGCCAGCAGCGCCTCCCGGGACAGGCCCTCCTCGAACACCGGGGAGCTGTTTTTT.

This clone turned up a few times. The J gene is TRBJ2-3, the V gene TRBV29-1; D perhaps matches TRBD1 (6 bases). The CDR3 is 16 amino acids. Germline V CDR1 and CDR2: SQVTM, ANQGSEA. Trimming cost V 3 bases and J 4 bases, with 20 bases left between them. This CDR3 is CSVETGWVGAPDTQYF. The CDR3 region has the DNA TGCAGCGTTGAGACGGGGTGGGTGGGGGCCCCAGATACGCAGTATTTT.

The chain links TRBV7-9 to TRBJ1-1; maybe TRBD1 (6 bases). Trimming cost V 6 bases and J 0 bases, with 11 bases left between them. Germline V CDR1 and CDR2: SEHNR, FQNEAQ (reference sequence). This CDR3 is built from 14 residues. DNA of the CDR3: TGTGCCAGCAGGCAGGGGTACATGAACACTGAAGCTTTCTTT. Protein: CASRQGYMNTEAFF. The full variable domain, completed using reference TRBV7-9 and TRBJ1-1, is DTGVSQNPRHKITKRGQNVTFRCDPISEHNRLYWYRQTLGQGPEFLTYFQNEAQLEKSRLLSDRFSAERPKGSFSTLEIQRTEQGDSAMYLCASRQGYMNTEAFFGQGTRLTVV.

V usage is TRBV15 and J usage is TRBJ1-2, with TRBD1 identical over 9 bases. J lost 7 bases, V lost 3 bases, and 9 bases had no gene match. The CDR3 is made up of 15 amino acids. The germline gives CDR1 LNHNV, CDR2 YYDKDF (reference sequence). The CDR3 protein is CATSRGGTGHRGYTF. DNA for the CDR3: TGTGCCACCAGCAGGGGGGGGACAGGGCACCGTGGCTACACCTTC.

The chain's CDR3 is CAIKGGARGNTIYF. The CDR3 bases are TGTGCCATCAAAGGGGGCGCAAGAGGAAACACCATATATTTT. The rearrangement joins TRBV10-3 to TRBJ1-3; TRBD1 matches at 7 bases. CDR1 ENHRY and CDR2 SYGVKD come from the germline V gene. CDR3 length equals 14 residues. The V and J ends lost 7 bases and 4 bases, in that order; junction bases with no gene match: 7.

This rearrangement joins TRBV7-2 to TRBJ1-3; D gene unclear. CDR3 size: 15 residues. V was pared by 2 bases and J by 0 bases, with 8 bases between. Germline V gene sequence: CDR1 SGHTA, CDR2 FQGNSA. The CDR3 protein is CASSLQASSGNTIYF. The CDR3, as DNA: TGTGCCAGCAGCTTACAGGCCAGCTCTGGAAACACCATATATTTT.

V is TRBV3-1 (or the pseudogene TRBV3-2) and J is TRBJ1-1, with TRBD1 matching over 7 bases. Per germline, CDR1 LGHDT and CDR2 YNNKEL (reference sequence). Germline trimming cut 5 bases from V and 5 bases from J; bases unmatched to any gene: 8. The CDR3 runs 14 residues. The CDR3 DNA is TGTGCCAGCAGCGGTAGGGGGCGCGAGACTGAAGCTTTCTTT. This codes for CASSGRGRETEAFF.

The chain joins TRBV19 to TRBJ1-1, with TRBD1 as a possible D gene (5 bases). Germline V gives CDR1 LNHDA, CDR2 SQIVND (reference sequence). Trimming pared 4 bases from V and 0 bases from J, leaving 9 bases between. This CDR3 has 14 amino acids. CDR3: CASSNRGVNTEAFF. DNA for the CDR3: TGTGCCAGTAGTAATCGGGGCGTGAACACTGAAGCTTTCTTT.

V gene TRBV6-1 combines with J gene TRBJ1-1; maybe TRBD1 (6 bases). Germline V CDR1 and CDR2: MNHNS, SASEGT. The CDR3 contains 15 residues. Trimming removed 3 bases from V and 0 bases from J, with 11 bases in between. The CDR3 reads CASSDRTVMNTEAFF. The DNA of the CDR3 is TGTGCCAGCAGTGATAGGACAGTTATGAACACTGAAGCTTTCTTT.

The chain links TRBV5-1 to TRBJ2-3; 7 nucleotides align to TRBD1. The CDR3 spans 14 residues. CDR1 and CDR2 (germline): SGHRS, YFSETQ. V shed 7 bases and J 0 bases; nucleotides not matched to a gene: 5. The CDR3 bases are TGCGCCAGCTGCTACAGGGGAAGCACAGATACGCAGTATTTT. Amino acid sequence: CASCYRGSTDTQYF.

This clone has just one count. This chain uses TRBV10-1 with TRBJ2-1; no clear D gene. The CDR3 length is 11 residues. Trimming cost V 6 bases and J 7 bases, with 7 bases left between them. Germline CDR1 is WNHNN and CDR2 is SYGVQD (reference sequence). The CDR3, as DNA: TGCGCCAGCAGGAGAAGAAATGAGCAGTTCTTC. Residues: CASRRRNEQFF.

By share, this clone counts as medium-sized. V is TRBV27 and J is TRBJ1-2; TRBD1 aligns across 8 bases. This CDR3 region has 15 residues. The germline V gene encodes CDR1 MNHEY and CDR2 SMNVEV (reference sequence). V trimming: 5 bases; J trimming: 0 bases; junction bases outside the gene matches: 5. The CDR3: CASSLRTGTNYGYTF. DNA of the CDR3: TGTGCCAGCAGTCTTCGGACAGGGACTAACTATGGCTACACCTTC.